The sequence of this T cell receptor beta chain was determined in a study of OX40 agonist ivuxolimab in advanced cancers. V was cut by 5 bases and J by 2 bases, with 6 bases left in between. CDR1 is SNHLY and CDR2 is FYNNEI in the germline V gene. The CDR3 length is 12 residues. Only in-frame clones appear in the TCRdb table, and some are missing; sequencing was by immunoSEQ multiplex PCR. Of tens of thousands of clones in the sample, about 85% are singletons; the top ten hold approximately 1.3%. The sequence was obtained from an adult with an advanced solid tumor such as melanoma, head and neck, liver or kidney cancer. The chain links TRBV2 to TRBJ1-2, with unresolved D. The sequenced sample was CD4+ or CD8+ T cells sorted from blood, obtained in a trial of the OX40 agonist ivuxolimab. CDR3 nucleotide sequence: TGTGCCAGCAGTACAGAAAACTATGGCTACACCTTC. The encoded protein is CASSTENYGYTF.